The 14 T cell receptor beta chains below come from one sample, sequenced in a study of blood T cell repertoires in COVID-19. Measured with immunoSEQ multiplex PCR; TCRdb has only the in-frame clones, and not every one. The sample contains tens of thousands of clones, roughly 87% of which appear only once. Specimen: peripheral blood. The source is a man aged 50-59 years with COVID-19, enrolled during active disease.

The J gene is TRBJ2-7, the V gene TRBV7-2; 13 nucleotides match TRBD2. J gave up 3 bases and V 5 bases, and 10 bases lay outside the gene matches. CDR3 length equals 17 residues. Germline V gene data show CDR1 as SGHTA and CDR2 as FQGNSA. The chain's CDR3 is CASSTRPGLAGSYEQYF. As DNA, the CDR3 is TGTGCCAGCAGCACTCGACCGGGACTAGCGGGGAGCTACGAGCAGTACTTC.

The chain combines TRBV6-1 with TRBJ1-1; 7 nucleotides agree with TRBD1. This CDR3 is built from 16 residues. Per germline, CDR1 MNHNS and CDR2 SASEGT. The trim removed 1 base at V and 11 bases at J, leaving 16 bases unmatched. The CDR3 coding sequence is TGTGCCAGCAGTGAAGTTGCCCGAACAGGGGTTAGGTTGGCTTTCTTT. Protein product: CASSEVARTGVRLAFF.

This rearrangement joins TRBV4-1 to TRBJ2-7, with 12 nucleotides matching TRBD2. Germline V gene sequence: CDR1 MGHRA, CDR2 YSYEKL. This CDR3 spans 19 amino acids. The J segment lost 0 bases and the V segment lost 3 bases, leaving 12 bases of the junction unmatched. CDR3 in DNA: TGCGCCAGCAGCCAGGCTACCGGACTAGCGGGACCTAGCTCCTACGAGCAGTACTTC. It specifies CASSQATGLAGPSSYEQYF.

The V call is TRBV11-2, the J call TRBJ2-7; D may be TRBD2 (7 bases). This CDR3 is built from 14 residues. Germline V gene data show CDR1 as SGHAT and CDR2 as FQNNGV. The ends were cut back, 1 base at V and 3 bases at J, with 10 bases in the middle. The CDR3 loop reads CASSLGGGVYEQYF. The CDR3 region has the DNA TGTGCCAGCAGCTTAGGAGGGGGGGTCTACGAGCAGTACTTC.

V gene TRBV7-9 combines with J gene TRBJ1-1, with a tentative D call TRBD1 (5 bases). The CDR3 sequence is 14 residues long. Trimming took 4 bases from V and 0 from J, leaving 9 bases between them. Germline CDR1 and CDR2: SEHNR and FQNEAQ (reference sequence). CDR3 region: CASSSTALNTEAFF. For the CDR3, the DNA is TGTGCCAGCAGCTCGACAGCTTTGAACACTGAAGCTTTCTTT.

This clone was recorded only once. This rearrangement joins TRBV3-1 (or the pseudogene TRBV3-2) to TRBJ2-3; weak D call: TRBD2 (5 bases). The V gene's germline CDR1 is LGHDT and CDR2 YNNKEL (reference sequence). This CDR3 has 16 amino acids. V was cut by 2 bases and J by 2 bases, with 14 bases left in between. CDR3 nucleotides: TGTGCCAGCAGCCAACCGAGCGGAGCCTCCACAGATACGCAGTATTTT. Translating gives CASSQPSGASTDTQYF.

The chain recombines TRBV5-1 with TRBJ2-7; 13 bases are a match to TRBD2. The CDR3 is 17 amino acids. Germline V gene data show CDR1 as SGHRS and CDR2 as YFSETQ. Unmatched junction bases numbered 8, after V lost 5 bases and J lost 0 bases. The DNA for the CDR3 is TGCGCCAGCAGGTGGACTAGCGGGAGCGGGAGCTCCTACGAGCAGTACTTC. This encodes CASRWTSGSGSSYEQYF.

This chain uses TRBV15 with TRBJ1-5; perhaps TRBD1 as D (5 bases). The CDR3 spans 15 residues. The V and J ends lost 5 bases and 0 bases respectively, with 11 bases between them. Germline CDR1 and CDR2: LNHNV and YYDKDF (reference sequence). CDR3 DNA: TGTGCCACCAGCGGAACAGGTTATAGCAATCAGCCCCAGCATTTT. Translation gives CATSGTGYSNQPQHF.

This sequence joins TRBV5-4 and TRBJ1-4, with D uncertain. Germline CDR1 SGHNT, CDR2 YYREEE (reference sequence). This CDR3 has 14 residues. V lost 4 bases and J lost 2, with 9 bases in between. The DNA for the CDR3 is TGTGCCAGCAGCGGAGGTGGGACTAATGAAAAACTGTTTTTT. Amino acids: CASSGGGTNEKLFF. Together with reference TRBV5-4 and TRBJ1-4, the CDR3 gives the full variable domain: ETGVTQSPTHLIKTRGQQVTLRCSSQSGHNTVSWYQQALGQGPQFIFQYYREEENGRGNFPPRFSGLQFPNYSSELNVNALELDDSALYLCASSGGGTNEKLFFGSGTQLSVL.

This CDR3 is CASSVAGTPTYEQYF. The CDR3 nucleotides read TGTGCCAGCAGCGTAGCAGGGACACCCACCTACGAGCAGTACTTC. V is TRBV9 and J is TRBJ2-7; the D gene is possibly TRBD1 (6 bases). Trimming shortened V by 0 bases and J by 2 bases, and 12 bases separated the two germline ends. The CDR3 is made up of 15 amino acids. The germline V gene has CDR1 SGDLS and CDR2 YYNGEE.

This clone was recorded once. The chain employs TRBV15 and TRBJ1-5; D remains ambiguous. Germline V gene sequence: CDR1 LNHNV, CDR2 YYDKDF (reference sequence). The CDR3 runs 15 residues. Trimming took 1 base from V and 5 from J, leaving 12 bases between them. The DNA for the CDR3 is TGTGCCACCAGCAGAGCTCGAGGGATCTATCAGCCCCAGCATTTT. Amino acids: CATSRARGIYQPQHF.

V gene TRBV18 combines with J gene TRBJ1-6; D call uncertain. This CDR3 has 14 amino acids. Trimming took 6 bases from V and 8 from J, leaving 14 bases between them. Germline loops: CDR1 KGHSH, CDR2 LQKENI. DNA of the CDR3: TGTGCCAGCTCGGCGACGGGTCGTGATTCACCCCTCCACTTT. Amino acid sequence: CASSATGRDSPLHF.

This rearrangement joins TRBV11-3 to TRBJ2-3; the D is unclear. Germline loops: CDR1 SGHNT, CDR2 YENEEA. Trimming took 0 bases from V and 2 from J, leaving 6 bases between them. The CDR3 runs to 14 residues. The CDR3 DNA follows: TGTGCCAGCAGCTTAGATTCACACACAGATACGCAGTATTTT. Residues: CASSLDSHTDTQYF.

The sample holds one count of this clone. The V and J genes are TRBV10-3 and TRBJ1-1; D possibly corresponds to TRBD1 (5 bases). Trimming stripped 2 bases from V and 3 bases from J, with 10 bases between. Looked up from germline, CDR1 is ENHRY and CDR2 is SYGVKD. This CDR3 region has 14 residues. The CDR3 sequence is CAISERGADTEAFF. In DNA form, the CDR3 reads TGTGCCATCAGTGAGAGGGGCGCGGACACTGAAGCTTTCTTT.